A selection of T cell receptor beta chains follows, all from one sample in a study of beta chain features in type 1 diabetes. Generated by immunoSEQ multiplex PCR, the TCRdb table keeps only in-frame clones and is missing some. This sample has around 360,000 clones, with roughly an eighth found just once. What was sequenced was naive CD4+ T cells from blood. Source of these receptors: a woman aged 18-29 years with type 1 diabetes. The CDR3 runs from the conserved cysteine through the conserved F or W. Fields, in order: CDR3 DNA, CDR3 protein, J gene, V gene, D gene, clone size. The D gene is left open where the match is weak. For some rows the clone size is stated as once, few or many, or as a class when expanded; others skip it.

TGTGCCAGCAGGACAGGGGCCTCCTCATCTGGCTACACCTTC CASRTGASSSGYTF TRBJ1-2 TRBV6-5 TRBD1 few
TGTGCCAGCAGCCCGGGACTCCTAGTATACGAGCAGTACTTC CASSPGLLVYEQYF TRBJ2-7 TRBV7-9 . few
TGTGCCAGCACTACAGGGGGTGACTATGGCTACACCTTC CASTTGGDYGYTF TRBJ1-2 TRBV6-5 TRBD1 few
TGTGCCAGCAGTCCTCGCGGGGACGGCGGTACGCAGTATTTT CASSPRGDGGTQYF TRBJ2-3 TRBV6-4 . .
TGTGCCAGCTCACCGGGACAGGGGAACAATCAGCCCCAGCATTTT CASSPGQGNNQPQHF TRBJ1-5 TRBV18 TRBD1 .
TGTGCCAGCAGCTCTGCAACCGGGACAATTAACACTGAAGCTTTCTTT CASSSATGTINTEAFF TRBJ1-1 TRBV7-9 . .
TGCGCCAGCAGCTTGGACCTTGCGGGAGGTGGCGAGCAGTACTTC CASSLDLAGGGEQYF TRBJ2-7 TRBV5-1 TRBD2 few
TGCAGCGTTCACCAGGCAAACACTGAAGCTTTCTTT CSVHQANTEAFF TRBJ1-1 TRBV29-1 . .
TGCAGCGTCAGTGGGGGGACGGCTAACTATGGCTACACCTTC CSVSGGTANYGYTF TRBJ1-2 TRBV29-1 . .
TGTGCCAGCTCACCCACGGGGACAGGCGACTCCTACGAGCAGTACTTC CASSPTGTGDSYEQYF TRBJ2-7 TRBV18 TRBD1 .
TGCAGCGTTGTGTCAGGGGTCGATCAGCCCCAGCATTTT CSVVSGVDQPQHF TRBJ1-5 TRBV29-1 . few
TGTGCCAGTAGTAATCAAATTGATACGCAGTATTTT CASSNQIDTQYF TRBJ2-3 TRBV19 . .
TGCAGTGTTAGTGGGGGCGATGAGCAGTTCTTC CSVSGGDEQFF TRBJ2-1 TRBV20-1 . .
TGTGCCAGCAGCTTAGCGGGGCACACAGATACGCAGTATTTT CASSLAGHTDTQYF TRBJ2-3 TRBV7-6 . .
TGTGCCAGCAGCGCGGACAGGGGAAGTGGTGGCTACACCTTC CASSADRGSGGYTF TRBJ1-2 TRBV9 TRBD1 .
TGTGCCAGCAGCTTAGCCCCAATGAGGGGAGGGTCCTACGAGCAGTACTTC CASSLAPMRGGSYEQYF TRBJ2-7 TRBV11-2 TRBD2 .
TGTGCCAGCAGCTTAGTCCTGGGCGAGACCCAGTACTTC CASSLVLGETQYF TRBJ2-5 TRBV11-2 . few
TGTGCCAGCTCACCCGGGACTAGCGGGAATGAGCAGTTCTTC CASSPGTSGNEQFF TRBJ2-1 TRBV18 TRBD2 few
TGTGCCAGCAGTCCCGAGGTGCGAAATGAGCAGTTCTTC CASSPEVRNEQFF TRBJ2-1 TRBV7-2 . .
TGTGCCAGTATGGTCGGGGAAGCAACTGAAGCTTTCTTT CASMVGEATEAFF TRBJ1-1 TRBV19 . .
TGTGCCACAAAGGGCCCTAGCGGCACTAGCACAGATACGCAGTATTTT CATKGPSGTSTDTQYF TRBJ2-3 TRBV28 TRBD2 .
TGTGCCATCAGTGCTACCACAGGGGATCCTGGCTACACCTTC CAISATTGDPGYTF TRBJ1-2 TRBV10-3 TRBD1 .
TGTGCCAGCAGCCAGGGGGCCCTTGGACATGGCTACACCTTC CASSQGALGHGYTF TRBJ1-2 TRBV7-9 TRBD1 few
TGTGCCACCGTGGTCCACCAACTAGCAAACTCCGAGCAGTACTTC CATVVHQLANSEQYF TRBJ2-7 TRBV2 . .
TGCGCCAGCAGCCAAGGGCAAGCGGTCTCCTACAATGAGCAGTTCTTC CASSQGQAVSYNEQFF TRBJ2-1 TRBV4-1 . .
TGTGCCAGCAGCGTAGCTAGTACCCCCCTCAGACAGACATACGAGCAGTACTTC CASSVASTPLRQTYEQYF TRBJ2-7 TRBV9 . .
TGTGCCAGCAGCCCCCCCCCGTCGGGGGGACAAGAGACCCAGTACTTC CASSPPPSGGQETQYF TRBJ2-5 TRBV7-2 TRBD2 few
TGCGCCAGCAGCCGCGTGGCGCTAGCGGGAACATCCACAGATACGCAGTATTTT CASSRVALAGTSTDTQYF TRBJ2-3 TRBV5-1 TRBD2 .
TGTGCCATCAGTGGGACAGGCTATTCACCCCTCCACTTT CAISGTGYSPLHF TRBJ1-6 TRBV10-3 TRBD1 few
TGTGCCAGCAGCTTAGGCGCCGGGGGCTCCTACAATGAGCAGTTCTTC CASSLGAGGSYNEQFF TRBJ2-1 TRBV7-2 . few
TGTGCCAGCAGCTTTGCGGGGACCTACGAGCAGTACTTC CASSFAGTYEQYF TRBJ2-7 TRBV7-2 . few
TGTGCCAGCAGTGAGTCGCGGGAGGAGACCCAGTACTTC CASSESREETQYF TRBJ2-5 TRBV5-4 TRBD2 .
TGTGCCAGCAGTAGCGAGACTAGCGGGGTCTACGAGCAGTACTTC CASSSETSGVYEQYF TRBJ2-7 TRBV25-1 TRBD2 .
TGTGCCACCAGCAGCTTCAGGGGGGACACTGAAGCTTTCTTT CATSSFRGDTEAFF TRBJ1-1 TRBV15 TRBD1 .
TGTGCCAGCAGCTCATCTTCCACCAGGGAGACCCAGTACTTC CASSSSSTRETQYF TRBJ2-5 TRBV11-2 . few
TGTGCCAGCACCCCAGCGGGAGCCTACAATGAGCAGTTCTTC CASTPAGAYNEQFF TRBJ2-1 TRBV27 TRBD2 .
TGTGCCAGTAGTATAAATTGGGGCCAGAGCACAGATACGCAGTATTTT CASSINWGQSTDTQYF TRBJ2-3 TRBV19 . few
TGTGCCAGCAGCCTCCTAACTAGCGGGGGAAACACCGGGGAGCTGTTTTTT CASSLLTSGGNTGELFF TRBJ2-2 TRBV5-8 TRBD2 .
TGCGCCAGCAGCCACGAAGGGGCCTCGGGTGAGCAGTACTTC CASSHEGASGEQYF TRBJ2-7 TRBV4-1 . .
TGTGCCAGCAGTACATGGGGACTTTCCAATGAGCAGTTCTTC CASSTWGLSNEQFF TRBJ2-1 TRBV27 . few
TGTGCCAGCAGCCTGGACAGTGCCAACTATGGCTACACCTTC CASSLDSANYGYTF TRBJ1-2 TRBV5-4 . .
TGTGCCAGCAGGCGAACCGGACAGGGTAATGAAAAACTGTTTTTT CASRRTGQGNEKLFF TRBJ1-4 TRBV7-9 TRBD1 .
TGTGCCAGCAGCCACGTAGGGGGGGAGTTCTTC CASSHVGGEFF TRBJ2-1 TRBV7-2 . few
TGTGCCAGTATCACAGTGTATGGCTACACCTTC CASITVYGYTF TRBJ1-2 TRBV7-9 . .
TGCAGCGCCGGCGGGGGGTTCGACACCGGGGAGCTGTTTTTT CSAGGGFDTGELFF TRBJ2-2 TRBV29-1 TRBD2 few